The entry that follows covers one TCR beta chain sequence. A read error is possible here, since a much larger clone lies one base away. This sample is part of a study of glioma-infiltrating T cells. V lost 6 bases and J lost 5, with 18 bases in between. CDR1 is DFQATT and CDR2 is SNEGSKA in the germline V gene (reference sequence). This CDR3 region has 14 residues. Amplification of TCR alpha and beta CDR3 regions from RNA used iRepertoire nested multiplex PCR. TCRdb re-called the multiplex PCR reads through MiXCR, storing one row per CDR3 protein. Seen here are a few hundred thousand distinct CDR3 sequences, roughly two fifths observed once, and the top ten hold 12%.

V gene TRBV20-1 combines with J gene TRBJ2-3; possibly TRBD2 for D (5 bases). Sequences were obtained from glioma tissue, nonneoplastic brain tissue, or PBMCs (not recorded which). The sequence was collected from a human donor with low-grade glioma or glioblastoma, undergoing nonglioma brain surgery, or in good health (not recorded which). CDR3 in amino acids: CSAKSGLAIDTQYF. The CDR3 nucleotides are TGCAGTGCCAAATCCGGTCTAGCTATAGATACGCAGTATTTT.